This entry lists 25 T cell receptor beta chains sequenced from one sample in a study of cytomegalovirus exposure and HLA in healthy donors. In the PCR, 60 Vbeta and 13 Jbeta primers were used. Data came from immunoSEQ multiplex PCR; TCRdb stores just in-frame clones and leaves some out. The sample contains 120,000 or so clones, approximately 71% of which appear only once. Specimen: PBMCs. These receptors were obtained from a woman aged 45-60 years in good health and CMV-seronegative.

The CDR3 DNA follows: TGTGCCAGCAGCCAATCGTTGTCTCTGGACGGGGGCTACGAGCAGTACTTC. Its protein product is CASSQSLSLDGGYEQYF. The genes are TRBV16 and TRBJ2-7; TRBD2 is a possible D gene (6 bases). Trimming removed 0 bases at V and 3 bases at J, with 18 bases between. The CDR3 sequence is 17 residues long. The germline gives CDR1 KGHSY, CDR2 FQNENV.

The CDR3 DNA follows: TGCGCCAGCAGCCAAGATCCTACCAACTATGGCTACACCTTC. Its translation is CASSQDPTNYGYTF. The rearrangement joins TRBV4-1 to TRBJ1-2; D is undetermined. The CDR3 runs 14 residues. With 0 bases removed from V and 2 bases from J, the gap between germline ends came to 7 bases. Looked up from germline, CDR1 is MGHRA and CDR2 is YSYEKL.

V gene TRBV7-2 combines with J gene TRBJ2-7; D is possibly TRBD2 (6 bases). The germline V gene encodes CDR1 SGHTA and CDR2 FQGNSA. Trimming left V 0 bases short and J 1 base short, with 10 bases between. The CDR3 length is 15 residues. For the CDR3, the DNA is TGTGCCAGCAGCTTAGCGCCGACTAGATCCTACGAGCAGTACTTC. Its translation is CASSLAPTRSYEQYF.

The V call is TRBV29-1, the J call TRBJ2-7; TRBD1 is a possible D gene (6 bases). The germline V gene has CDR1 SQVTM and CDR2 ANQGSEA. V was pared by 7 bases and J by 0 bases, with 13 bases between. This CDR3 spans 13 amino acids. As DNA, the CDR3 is TGCAGCGCTCAACCGACAGGCTCCTACGAGCAGTACTTC. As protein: CSAQPTGSYEQYF.

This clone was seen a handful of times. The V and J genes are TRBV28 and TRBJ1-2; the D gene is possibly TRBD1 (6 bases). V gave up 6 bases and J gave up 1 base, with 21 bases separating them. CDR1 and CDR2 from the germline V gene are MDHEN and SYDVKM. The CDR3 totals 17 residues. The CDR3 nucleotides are TGTGCCAGCAGATCCCCTACAGGGTCGGGCCTTAACTATGGCTACACCTTC. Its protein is CASRSPTGSGLNYGYTF.

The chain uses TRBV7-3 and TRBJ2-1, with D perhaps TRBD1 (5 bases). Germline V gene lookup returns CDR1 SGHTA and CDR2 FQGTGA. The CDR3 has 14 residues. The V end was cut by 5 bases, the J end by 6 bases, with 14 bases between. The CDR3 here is CASSLLGQGNEQFF. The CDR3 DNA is TGTGCCAGCAGCCTCTTGGGGCAAGGCAATGAGCAGTTCTTC.

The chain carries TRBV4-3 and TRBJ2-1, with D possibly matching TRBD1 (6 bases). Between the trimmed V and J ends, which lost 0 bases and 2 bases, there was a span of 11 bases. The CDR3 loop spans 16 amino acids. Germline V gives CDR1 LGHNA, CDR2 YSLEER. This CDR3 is CASSQDVGGTYNEQFF. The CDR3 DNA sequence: TGCGCCAGCAGCCAAGATGTAGGGGGTACCTACAATGAGCAGTTCTTC.

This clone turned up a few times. The CDR3 here is CASSLVTAGGGEQYF. The CDR3 DNA is TGTGCCAGCAGCTTAGTGACAGCGGGAGGCGGTGAGCAGTACTTC. This rearrangement joins TRBV7-6 to TRBJ2-7, with 9 bases matching TRBD2. The CDR3 contains 15 residues. The germline CDR1 and CDR2 sequences are SGHVS and FNYEAQ. V dropped 1 base and J dropped 7; count of bases not matched to a gene: 8.

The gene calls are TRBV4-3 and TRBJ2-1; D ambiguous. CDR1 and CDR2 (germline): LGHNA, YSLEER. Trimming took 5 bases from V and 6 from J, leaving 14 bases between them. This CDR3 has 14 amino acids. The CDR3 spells CASSDGSGSNEQFF. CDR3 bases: TGCGCCAGCAGCGACGGGTCCGGCTCCAATGAGCAGTTCTTC.

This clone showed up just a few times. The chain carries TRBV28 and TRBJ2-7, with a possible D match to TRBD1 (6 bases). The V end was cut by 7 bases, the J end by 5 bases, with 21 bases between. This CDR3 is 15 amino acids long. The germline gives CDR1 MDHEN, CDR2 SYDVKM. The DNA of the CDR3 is TGTGCCAGCACGATCACCAGGGGCTCGACACACGAGCAGTACTTC. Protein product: CASTITRGSTHEQYF.

CDR3 DNA: TGTGCCAGCAGCTCCCTCCGGGACAGGGGGGAATATGGCTACACCTTC. It translates to CASSSLRDRGEYGYTF. The rearrangement uses TRBV5-8 and TRBJ1-2; 11 bases are shared with TRBD1. The CDR3 loop spans 16 amino acids. Unmatched junction bases numbered 9, after V lost 3 bases and J lost 5 bases. Germline CDR1 SGHTS, CDR2 YDEGEE.

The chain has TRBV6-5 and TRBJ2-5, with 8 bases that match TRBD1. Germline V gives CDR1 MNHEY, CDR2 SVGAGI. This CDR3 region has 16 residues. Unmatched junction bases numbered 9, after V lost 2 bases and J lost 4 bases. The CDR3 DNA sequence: TGTGCCAGCAGTTACGGTCAGGGGGCAGGTGGAGAGACCCAGTACTTC. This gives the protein CASSYGQGAGGETQYF.

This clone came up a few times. The DNA of the CDR3 is TGTGCCAGCAGTGGATCACGGGGGGCGCAGGCTGGCTCCCTAGCCAAAAACATTCAGTACTTC. Translating gives CASSGSRGAQAGSLAKNIQYF. The chain is built from TRBV2 and TRBJ2-4; the D gene is possibly TRBD2 (7 bases). This CDR3 has 21 amino acids. The ends were cut back, 4 bases at V and 0 bases at J, with 28 bases in the middle. From germline, CDR1 is SNHLY and CDR2 FYNNEI.

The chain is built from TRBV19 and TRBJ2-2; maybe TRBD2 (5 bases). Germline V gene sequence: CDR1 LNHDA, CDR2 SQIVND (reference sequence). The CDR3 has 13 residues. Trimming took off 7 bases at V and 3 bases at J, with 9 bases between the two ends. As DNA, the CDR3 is TGTGCCAGTAACGAGAGGGACACCGGGGAGCTGTTTTTT. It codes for CASNERDTGELFF.

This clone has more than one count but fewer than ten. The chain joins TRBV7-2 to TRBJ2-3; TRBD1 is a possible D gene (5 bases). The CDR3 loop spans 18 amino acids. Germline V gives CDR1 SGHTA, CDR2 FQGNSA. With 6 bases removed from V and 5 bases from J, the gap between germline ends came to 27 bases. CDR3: CASSSAVQPGIGQDTQYF. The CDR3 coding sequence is TGTGCCAGCAGTTCCGCCGTCCAACCAGGGATAGGCCAAGATACGCAGTATTTT.

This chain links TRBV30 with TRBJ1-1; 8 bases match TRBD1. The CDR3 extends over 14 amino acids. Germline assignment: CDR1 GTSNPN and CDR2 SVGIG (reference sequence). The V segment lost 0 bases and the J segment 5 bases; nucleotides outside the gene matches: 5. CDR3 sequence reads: CAWSVYNRGTEAFF. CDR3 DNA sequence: TGTGCCTGGAGTGTTTACAACAGGGGGACTGAAGCTTTCTTT. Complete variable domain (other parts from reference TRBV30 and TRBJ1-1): SQTIHQWPATLVQPVGSPLSLECTVEGTSNPNLYWYRQAAGRGLQLLFYSVGIGQISSEVPQNLSASRPQDRQFILSSKKLLLSDSGFYLCAWSVYNRGTEAFFGQGTRLTVV.

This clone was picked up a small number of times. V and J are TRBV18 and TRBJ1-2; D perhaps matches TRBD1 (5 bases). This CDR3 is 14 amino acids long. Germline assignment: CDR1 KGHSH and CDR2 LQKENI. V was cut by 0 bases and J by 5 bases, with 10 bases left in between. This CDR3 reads CASSPPAGLYGYTF. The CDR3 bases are TGTGCCAGCTCACCACCGGCAGGGTTGTATGGCTACACCTTC.

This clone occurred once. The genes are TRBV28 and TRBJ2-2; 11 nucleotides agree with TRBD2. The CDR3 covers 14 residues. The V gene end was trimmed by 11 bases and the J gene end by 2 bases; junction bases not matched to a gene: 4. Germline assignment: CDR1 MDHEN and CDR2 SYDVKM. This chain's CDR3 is CASGTSGNTGELFF. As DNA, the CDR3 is TGTGCCTCCGGGACTAGCGGTAACACCGGGGAGCTGTTTTTT.

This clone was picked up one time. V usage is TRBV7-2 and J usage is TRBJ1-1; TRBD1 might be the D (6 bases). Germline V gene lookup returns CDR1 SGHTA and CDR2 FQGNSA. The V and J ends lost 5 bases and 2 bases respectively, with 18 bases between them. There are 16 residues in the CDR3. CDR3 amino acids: CASSLQGGVRNTEAFF. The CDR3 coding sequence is TGTGCCAGCAGCCTACAGGGAGGGGTCAGAAACACTGAAGCTTTCTTT.

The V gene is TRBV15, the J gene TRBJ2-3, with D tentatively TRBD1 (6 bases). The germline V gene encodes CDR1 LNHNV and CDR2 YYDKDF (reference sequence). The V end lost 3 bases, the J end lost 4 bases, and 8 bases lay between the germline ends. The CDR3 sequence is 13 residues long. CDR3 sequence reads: CATSSRGADTQYF. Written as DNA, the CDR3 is TGTGCCACCAGCAGCAGGGGCGCAGATACGCAGTATTTT. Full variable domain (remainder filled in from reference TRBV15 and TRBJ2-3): DAMVIQNPRYQVTQFGKPVTLSCSQTLNHNVMYWYQQKSSQAPKLLFHYYDKDFNNEADTPDNFQSRRPNTSFCFLDIRSPGLGDTAMYLCATSSRGADTQYFGPGTRLTVL.

In nucleotides, the CDR3 is TGTGCCAGCAGTAAAACAGGGGGTAGCACTGAAGCTTTCTTT. It yields the protein CASSKTGGSTEAFF. J is TRBJ1-1 and V is TRBV7-3, with TRBD1 matching 8 bases. Trimming took 6 bases from V and 4 from J; bases not matched to a gene: 7. CDR1 and CDR2 from the germline V gene are SGHTA and FQGTGA. This CDR3 contains 14 residues.

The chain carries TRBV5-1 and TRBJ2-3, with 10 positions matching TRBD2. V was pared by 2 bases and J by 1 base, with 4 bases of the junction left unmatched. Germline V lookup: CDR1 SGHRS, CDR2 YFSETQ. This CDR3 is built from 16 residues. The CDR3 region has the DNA TGCGCCAGCAGCTTAGCGGGAGGGCATGGCACAGATACGCAGTATTTT. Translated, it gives CASSLAGGHGTDTQYF.

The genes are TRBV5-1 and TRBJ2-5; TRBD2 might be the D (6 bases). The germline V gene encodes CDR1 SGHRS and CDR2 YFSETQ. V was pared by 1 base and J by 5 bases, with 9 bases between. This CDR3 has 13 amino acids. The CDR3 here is CASSLPGEETQYF. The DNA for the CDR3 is TGCGCCAGCAGCTTGCCGGGGGAGGAGACCCAGTACTTC. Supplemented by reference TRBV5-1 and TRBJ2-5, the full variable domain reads KAGVTQTPRYLIKTRGQQVTLSCSPISGHRSVSWYQQTPGQGLQFLFEYFSETQRNKGNFPGRFSGRQFSNSRSEMNVSTLELGDSALYLCASSLPGEETQYFGPGTRLLVL.

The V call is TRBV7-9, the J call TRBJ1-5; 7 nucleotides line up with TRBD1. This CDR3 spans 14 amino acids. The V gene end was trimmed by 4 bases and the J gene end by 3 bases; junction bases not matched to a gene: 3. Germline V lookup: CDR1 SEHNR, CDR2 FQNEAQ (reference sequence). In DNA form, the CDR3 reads TGTGCCAGCAGCTCGGACAGGAACAATCAGCCCCAGCATTTT. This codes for CASSSDRNNQPQHF.

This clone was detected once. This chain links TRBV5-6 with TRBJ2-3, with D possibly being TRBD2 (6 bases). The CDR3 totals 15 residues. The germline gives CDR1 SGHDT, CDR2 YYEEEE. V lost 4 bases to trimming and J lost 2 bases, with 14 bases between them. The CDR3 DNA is TGTGCCAGCAGCCGGGGGACGGGCTACACAGATACGCAGTATTTT. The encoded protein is CASSRGTGYTDTQYF.